The 3 T cell receptor beta chains below were found in one sample sequenced in a study of T cells in Graves' hyperthyroidism and ophthalmopathy. It was RNA transcripts that yielded the amplified TCR beta CDR3 regions. HTBI primers drove first-round RT-PCR of the TCR CDR3. TCRdb recomputed calls from the multiplex PCR reads with MiXCR, one row per CDR3 protein. The table shows nearly 750,000 distinct CDR3 sequences, with roughly a third occurring only once. Sequencing used blood. The receptors were gathered from a woman between 40 and 55 years old with Graves' hyperthyroidism.

The rearrangement links TRBV29-1 to TRBJ2-2; 8 bases fit TRBD1. Germline trimming cut 6 bases from V and 5 bases from J; bases unmatched to any gene: 5. Germline-derived CDR1 and CDR2 are SQVTM and ANQGSEA. The CDR3 spans 13 residues. The DNA of the CDR3 is TGCAGCGTGTTCAGGGGGCTTACCGGGGAGCTGTTTTTT. Translation gives CSVFRGLTGELFF.

The CDR3 nucleotides are TGTGCCAGCAGCTCCTACATGGGGCCGGGCAATCAGCCCCAGCATTTT. Translation: CASSSYMGPGNQPQHF. The chain employs TRBV11-2 and TRBJ1-5, with TRBD1 as a possible D gene (5 bases). This CDR3 is built from 16 residues. Germline lookup yields CDR1 SGHAT and CDR2 FQNNGV. V lost 4 bases and J 2 bases, leaving 15 bases between the germline ends.

This clonotype appeared once. This chain joins TRBV2 and TRBJ2-5, with no clear D. Germline loops: CDR1 SNHLY, CDR2 FYNNEI. The ends were cut back, 10 bases at V and 0 bases at J, with 18 bases in the middle. This CDR3 region has 15 residues. The CDR3 region is CAILGAAGDQETQYF. The CDR3 DNA reads TGTGCCATCCTGGGCGCCGCTGGGGACCAAGAGACCCAGTACTTC.